These T cell receptor beta chains were read from a single sample in a study of blood T cell repertoires in COVID-19. Sequencing was performed with immunoSEQ multiplex PCR; in TCRdb, only in-frame clones are kept and a portion is missing. In the table there are approximately 170,000 clones, approximately 85% of which are singletons. Sequenced sample: peripheral blood. These receptors were collected from a man of 80 years or more with COVID-19, enrolled during active disease. The CDR3 runs from the conserved cysteine through the conserved F or W. The D gene is left open where the match is weak. Size is omitted from some rows. Given values are once, few, many or a class for expanded clones.

>TRBV6-5|TRBJ1-2|-|-
TGTGCCAGCAGTTACTCGACCGGGGGGTCTGGCTACACCTTC
CASSYSTGGSGYTF
>TRBV6-5|TRBJ1-1|-|TRBD1
TGTGCCAGCAGGAGGGGGCGTAACACTGAAGCTTTCTTT
CASRRGRNTEAFF
>TRBV6-2/TRBV6-3|TRBJ2-7|-|TRBD1
TGTGCCAGCAGTTATTTCGACGGGACAGGGGGATCCGAGCAGTACTTC
CASSYFDGTGGSEQYF
>TRBV28|TRBJ1-2|-|-
TGTGCCAGCACCCTTCCGGGGTTGTTCGGCTACACCTTC
CASTLPGLFGYTF
>TRBV11-2|TRBJ2-3|-|TRBD2
TGTGCCAGCAGCTTAGCGGGGGGTGGCACAGATACGCAGTATTTT
CASSLAGGGTDTQYF
>TRBV5-6|TRBJ1-1|-|-
TGTGCCAGCAGTGCGGGGCTCGGAAGCACTGAAGCTTTCTTT
CASSAGLGSTEAFF
>TRBV6-5|TRBJ2-1|-|TRBD2
TGTGCCACCCAGTGGGCGGGGGGGTACAATGAGCAGTTCTTC
CATQWAGGYNEQFF
>TRBV6-1|TRBJ1-1|-|TRBD1
TGTGCCAGCAGTGAACTAGAGGGGGCCGGAGCTTTCTTT
CASSELEGAGAFF
>TRBV7-9|TRBJ2-1|-|TRBD2
TGTGCCAGCAGCTCCACTAGCGGTAGCTCCTACAATGAGCAGTTCTTC
CASSSTSGSSYNEQFF
>TRBV3-1/TRBV3-2|TRBJ1-4|-|-
TGTGCCAGCAGCCCCACGACCCAGGGGTCTAATGAAAAACTGTTTTTT
CASSPTTQGSNEKLFF
>TRBV2|TRBJ1-1|-|-
TGTGCCAGCAACTTACAGGGGAACACTGAAGCTTTCTTT
CASNLQGNTEAFF
>TRBV6-4|TRBJ1-6|-|TRBD1
TGTGCCAGCAGGAGGGACAGCTTTCATTCACCCCTCCACTTT
CASRRDSFHSPLHF
>TRBV3-1/TRBV3-2|TRBJ2-7|-|TRBD2
TGTGCCAGCAGCCAAGGGGGTAGCGGGGCCTACGAGCAGTACTTC
CASSQGGSGAYEQYF
>TRBV18|TRBJ2-5|-|-
TGTGCCAGCTCACCACTCCCACAAGAGACCCAGTACTTC
CASSPLPQETQYF
>TRBV19|TRBJ2-1|-|-
TGTGCCAGTAGTATTCGAGACAGCCACAATGAGCAGTTCTTC
CASSIRDSHNEQFF
>TRBV7-9|TRBJ1-6|-|-
TGTGCCAGCAGCTTTCCGACCAGGCCCCTCCACTTT
CASSFPTRPLHF
>TRBV7-2|TRBJ2-1|-|TRBD2
TGTGCCAGCAGCTTAGTCGGGGGGGCCGGGTACAATGAGCAGTTCTTC
CASSLVGGAGYNEQFF
>TRBV18|TRBJ2-1|-|TRBD2
TGTGCCAGCTCCCCCAGGCCTTTAGCGGGGGGCATCAATGAGCAGTTCTTC
CASSPRPLAGGINEQFF
>TRBV6-1|TRBJ1-5|-|TRBD1
TGTGCCAGCAGTGAAAGGACAGGACCCGGGCCCCAGCATTTT
CASSERTGPGPQHF
>TRBV7-3|TRBJ1-4|-|-
TGTGCCAGCAGCGGCGGAGGGGACGCAACTTTGGAAAAACTGTTTTTT
CASSGGGDATLEKLFF
>TRBV5-4|TRBJ1-2|-|-
TGTGCCAGCAGCACGTGGACAGTCTATGGCTACACCTTC
CASSTWTVYGYTF
>TRBV12-5|TRBJ1-1|-|-
TGTGCTAGTGGAGGAGGGGTGAACACTGAAGCTTTCTTT
CASGGGVNTEAFF
>TRBV19|TRBJ2-7|-|TRBD1
TGTGCCAGTAGTATAGATGCCGGACAGGGGGCGCGTGAGCAGTACTTC
CASSIDAGQGAREQYF
>TRBV5-4|TRBJ1-1|few|TRBD1
TGTGCCAGCAGCTGGGGACAGGGAGGGGACACTGAAGCTTTCTTT
CASSWGQGGDTEAFF
>TRBV3-1/TRBV3-2|TRBJ1-4|-|-
TGTGCCAGCAGCCAAGATACAGGGTTCGGAAAACTGTTTTTT
CASSQDTGFGKLFF
>TRBV11-2|TRBJ2-7|-|-
TGTGCCAGCAGCTTAAGTCAGGGGAGTCGCGAGCAGTACTTC
CASSLSQGSREQYF
>TRBV25-1|TRBJ2-1|once|-
TGTGCCAGCAGGGAAGGGCTATACAATGAGCAGTTCTTC
CASREGLYNEQFF
>TRBV27|TRBJ1-6|-|TRBD1
TGTGCCAGCAGTTTACTCTCCGTCAGGGGGATTAATTCACCCCTCCACTTT
CASSLLSVRGINSPLHF